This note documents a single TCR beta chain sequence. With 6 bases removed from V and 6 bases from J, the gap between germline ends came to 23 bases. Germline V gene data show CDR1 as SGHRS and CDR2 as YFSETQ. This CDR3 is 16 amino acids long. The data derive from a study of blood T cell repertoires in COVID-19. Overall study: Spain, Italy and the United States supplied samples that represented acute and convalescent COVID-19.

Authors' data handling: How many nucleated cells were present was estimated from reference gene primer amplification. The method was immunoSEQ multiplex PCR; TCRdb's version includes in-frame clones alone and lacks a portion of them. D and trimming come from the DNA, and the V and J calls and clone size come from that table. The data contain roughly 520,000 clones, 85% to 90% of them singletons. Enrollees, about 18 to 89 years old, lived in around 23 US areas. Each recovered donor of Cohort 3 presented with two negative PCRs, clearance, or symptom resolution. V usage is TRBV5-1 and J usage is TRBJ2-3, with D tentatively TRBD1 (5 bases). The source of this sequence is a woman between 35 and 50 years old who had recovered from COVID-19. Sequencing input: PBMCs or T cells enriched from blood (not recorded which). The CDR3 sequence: CASTLGLTVDTDTQYF. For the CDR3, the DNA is TGCGCCAGCACGCTGGGGCTCACGGTGGATACGGATACGCAGTATTTT.